Below are 17 T cell receptor beta chains sequenced from a single sample in a study of T cells in Graves' hyperthyroidism and ophthalmopathy. Amplified TCR beta CDR3 regions derived from RNA transcripts. Using the HTBI primer set, a first-round RT-PCR was run on the TCR CDR3. TCRdb used MiXCR to reprocess the multiplex PCR reads, holding one entry per CDR3 protein. The profile shows some 400,000 distinct CDR3 sequences, over 15% of them singletons. The sample was blood. These receptor sequences come from a woman between 18 and 30 years old with Graves' hyperthyroidism.

This clonotype was seen ten or more times. This sequence joins TRBV7-2 and TRBJ2-2; 10 bases are shared with TRBD2. This CDR3 comprises 16 residues. CDR1 and CDR2 from the germline V gene are SGHTA and FQGNSA. V shed 0 bases, J shed 7 bases, and the junction held 5 bases outside the gene matches. The CDR3 loop reads CASSLAAGGIGGELFF. The DNA of the CDR3 is TGTGCCAGCAGCTTAGCAGCGGGGGGGATCGGCGGGGAGCTGTTTTTT.

By frequency in the sample, this clonotype is medium-sized (0.01 to 0.1%). The chain joins TRBV6-5 to TRBJ2-7, with D possibly TRBD2 on 6 matching bases. Germline CDR1 is MNHEY and CDR2 is SVGAGI. This CDR3 spans 14 amino acids. V dropped 10 bases and J dropped 5 bases, with 21 bases sitting between them. This CDR3 reads CATTAGRLLDEQYF. DNA for the CDR3: TGTGCCACCACGGCGGGGCGGTTGTTGGACGAGCAGTACTTC.

Ten or more counts support this clonotype. The V gene is TRBV5-1, the J gene TRBJ1-3; unclear D gene. Trimming took off 5 bases at V and 0 bases at J, with 18 bases between the two ends. Germline V gives CDR1 SGHRS, CDR2 YFSETQ. The CDR3 has 17 residues. For the CDR3, the DNA is TGCGCCAGCAGTCCCGTGGGAACGGGAGGCTCTGGAAACACCATATATTTT. Translating it yields CASSPVGTGGSGNTIYF.

The chain combines TRBV28 with TRBJ1-1; TRBD1 matches at 8 bases. The V gene end was trimmed by 6 bases and the J gene end by 8 bases; junction bases not matched to a gene: 11. CDR3 length: 14 residues. Looked up from germline, CDR1 is MDHEN and CDR2 is SYDVKM. The CDR3 loop reads CASRTGQGSREAFF. The CDR3 DNA follows: TGTGCCAGCAGGACCGGACAGGGAAGTCGAGAAGCTTTCTTT.

The table lists this clonotype with a few counts. The chain combines TRBV6-5 with TRBJ2-1, with TRBD1 identical over 7 bases. This CDR3 contains 15 residues. CDR1 is MNHEY, CDR2 SVGAGI, per germline. J was trimmed by 2 bases and V by 4 bases; bases with no gene match: 5. The CDR3 nucleotides are TGTGCCAGCAGTTTCCCGGGACAGACCTACAATGAGCAGTTCTTC. Translated: CASSFPGQTYNEQFF.

The table lists this clonotype with a count of one. J is TRBJ1-5 and V is TRBV12-3 or TRBV12-4; 8 bases agree with TRBD1. Trimming at V came to 6 bases and at J to 4 bases, leaving 8 bases not matched to a gene. This CDR3 is built from 15 residues. CDR3 region: CASRLGTGDNQPQHF. The CDR3 DNA follows: TGTGCCAGCAGACTAGGGACAGGCGATAATCAGCCCCAGCATTTT.

This clonotype was seen ten or more times. The chain carries TRBV2 and TRBJ1-3; D unresolved. The CDR3 sequence is 13 residues long. Germline V gene data show CDR1 as SNHLY and CDR2 as FYNNEI. Trimming removed 5 bases from V and 4 bases from J, with 9 bases in between. CDR3 protein: CASSMGIGNTIYF. Written as DNA, the CDR3 is TGTGCCAGCAGTATGGGGATAGGAAACACCATATATTTT.

This clonotype was detected ten times or more. This rearrangement joins TRBV5-1 to TRBJ1-1; D is unresolved. Germline assignment: CDR1 SGHRS and CDR2 YFSETQ. The CDR3 is made up of 14 amino acids. V was shortened by 0 bases and J by 1 base, with 7 bases between the two germline ends. The CDR3 coding sequence is TGCGCCAGCAGCTTGGAACGGCCGAACACTGAAGCTTTCTTT. It specifies CASSLERPNTEAFF.

This clonotype was seen repeatedly, ten times or more. The chain couples TRBV24-1 to TRBJ1-2; 9 bases line up with TRBD1. V dropped 6 bases and J dropped 5; count of bases not matched to a gene: 3. Germline V lookup: CDR1 KGHDR, CDR2 SFDVKD. There are 13 residues in the CDR3. Written as DNA, the CDR3 is TGTGCCACCAGTCCGGGACAGGGATATGGCTACACCTTC. Its translation is CATSPGQGYGYTF.

This clonotype was counted between two and nine times. The chain recombines TRBV2 with TRBJ1-5; D is undetermined. CDR3 length: 13 residues. CDR1 is SNHLY and CDR2 is FYNNEI in the germline V gene. The V end was cut by 5 bases, the J end by 4 bases, with 9 bases between. The CDR3 sequence is CASSYGENQPQHF. CDR3 nucleotides: TGTGCCAGCAGTTACGGGGAAAATCAGCCCCAGCATTTT.

The V and J genes are TRBV28 and TRBJ2-7; a weak D match, TRBD1 (5 bases). V lost 2 bases and J 6 bases, leaving 23 bases between the germline ends. The CDR3 spans 17 residues. Germline V gene sequence: CDR1 MDHEN, CDR2 SYDVKM. Written as DNA, the CDR3 is TGTGCCAGCAGTTTACACCCCTGGACACCCGCCTTTTGCGAGCAGTACTTC. It codes for CASSLHPWTPAFCEQYF.

This clonotype was observed many times. The rearrangement uses TRBV7-8 and TRBJ2-4; a possible D gene is TRBD1 (7 bases). Germline loops: CDR1 SGHVS, CDR2 FQNEAQ. The CDR3 is 16 residues long. The germline V and J ends were trimmed by 3 bases and 1 base, with 13 bases remaining between them. This CDR3 reads CASSFGGGVAKNIQYF. The CDR3 nucleotides read TGTGCCAGCAGCTTCGGAGGGGGCGTCGCCAAAAACATTCAGTACTTC.

This clonotype has a count of ten or more. The chain couples TRBV20-1 to TRBJ2-7; D perhaps matches TRBD1 (6 bases). Per germline, CDR1 DFQATT and CDR2 SNEGSKA (reference sequence). The CDR3 is 14 residues long. V was clipped by 1 base and J by 4 bases, with 14 bases between them. CDR3 DNA sequence: TGCAGTGCTAGAGTCCCGGGACAAATTTACGAGCAGTACTTC. As protein: CSARVPGQIYEQYF.

The rearrangement joins TRBV6-2 or TRBV6-3 to TRBJ1-2, with TRBD1 matching over 7 bases. This CDR3 comprises 14 residues. In germline, CDR1 is MNHEY, CDR2 SVGEGT. V was clipped by 2 bases and J by 5 bases; unmatched bases: 5. CDR3 nucleotide sequence: TGTGCCAGCAGTTACGCGGGACAGCAATATGGCTACACCTTC. It codes for CASSYAGQQYGYTF.

In its sample, this clonotype was seen many times. This chain connects TRBV6-5 to TRBJ2-5; 11 bases align to TRBD1. The V and J ends lost 6 bases and 2 bases, in that order; junction bases with no gene match: 5. CDR1 and CDR2 from the germline V gene are MNHEY and SVGAGI. The CDR3 totals 15 residues. Here the CDR3 reads CASRPGQGEQETQYF. As DNA, the CDR3 is TGTGCCAGCAGGCCGGGACAGGGGGAACAAGAGACCCAGTACTTC.

This chain joins TRBV6-2 or TRBV6-3 and TRBJ1-1, with 9 positions matching TRBD1. The CDR3 sequence is 15 residues long. Trimming removed 5 bases from V and 5 bases from J; junction bases left unmatched: 9. Germline V gene sequence: CDR1 MNHEY, CDR2 SVGEGT. The CDR3 loop reads CASSPGTGRRTEAFF. CDR3 sequence (DNA): TGTGCCAGCAGTCCCGGGACAGGGAGGCGGACTGAAGCTTTCTTT.

This clonotype was counted many times. This chain uses TRBV27 with TRBJ2-5; D could derive from TRBD1 or TRBD2 (5 bases each). CDR1 is MNHEY, CDR2 SMNVEV, per germline (reference sequence). The germline V and J ends were trimmed by 9 bases and 0 bases, with 8 bases remaining between them. The CDR3 is 12 amino acids. The CDR3: CARGDHQETQYF. CDR3 nucleotides: TGTGCCAGGGGGGACCACCAAGAGACCCAGTACTTC.